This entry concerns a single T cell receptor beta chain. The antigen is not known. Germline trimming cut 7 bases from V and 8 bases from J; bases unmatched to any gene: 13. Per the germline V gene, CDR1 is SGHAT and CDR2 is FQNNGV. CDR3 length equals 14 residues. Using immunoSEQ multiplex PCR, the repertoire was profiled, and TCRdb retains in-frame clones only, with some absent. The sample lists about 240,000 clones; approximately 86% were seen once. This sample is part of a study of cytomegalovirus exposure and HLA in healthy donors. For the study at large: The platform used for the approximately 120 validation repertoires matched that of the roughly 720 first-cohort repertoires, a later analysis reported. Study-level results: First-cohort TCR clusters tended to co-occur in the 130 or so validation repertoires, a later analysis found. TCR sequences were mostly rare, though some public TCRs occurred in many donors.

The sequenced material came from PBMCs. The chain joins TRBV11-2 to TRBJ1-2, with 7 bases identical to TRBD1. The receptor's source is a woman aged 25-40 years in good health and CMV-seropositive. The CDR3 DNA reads TGTGCCAGCAAATCCCCCAAACAGGGGAGCGGCTACACCTTC. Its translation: CASKSPKQGSGYTF.